This T cell receptor beta chain derives from a study of blood T cell repertoires in COVID-19. Across the study: T cells, B-cell-depleted T cells, or PBMCs provided the cDNA or gDNA that served as material.

V was clipped by 4 bases and J by 7 bases, with 13 bases between them. The V gene's germline CDR1 is SNHLY and CDR2 FYNNEI. This CDR3 has 13 amino acids. Repertoires were generated with immunoSEQ multiplex PCR, while TCRdb's copy carries only in-frame clones and drops some. The sample consists of around 100,000 clones, 85% of them appearing once. Sequencing was carried out using peripheral blood. The chain combines TRBV2 with TRBJ2-5, with D maybe TRBD2 (6 bases). The TCR was taken from a man aged 40-49 years with acute or convalescent COVID-19. The CDR3 loop is CASSGGEWGTQYF. The DNA for the CDR3 is TGTGCCAGCAGTGGGGGGGAATGGGGGACCCAGTACTTC.